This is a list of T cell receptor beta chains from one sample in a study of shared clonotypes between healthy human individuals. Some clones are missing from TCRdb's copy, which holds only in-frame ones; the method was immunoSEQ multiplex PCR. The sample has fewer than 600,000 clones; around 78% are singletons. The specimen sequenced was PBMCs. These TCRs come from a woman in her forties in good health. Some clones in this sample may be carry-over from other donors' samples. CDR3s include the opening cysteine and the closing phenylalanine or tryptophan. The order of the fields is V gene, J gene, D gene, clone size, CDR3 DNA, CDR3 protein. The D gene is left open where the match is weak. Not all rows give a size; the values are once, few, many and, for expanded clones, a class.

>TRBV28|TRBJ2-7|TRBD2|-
TGTGCCAGCAGTTACGATCGACTAGCGGGTGTTTCCTACGAGCAGTACTTC
CASSYDRLAGVSYEQYF
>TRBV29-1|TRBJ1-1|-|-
TGCAGCGTAACAGTGAACACTGAAGCTTTCTTT
CSVTVNTEAFF
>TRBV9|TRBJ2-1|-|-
TGTGCCAGCAGCGCCCGACTAGACAATGAGCAGTTCTTC
CASSARLDNEQFF
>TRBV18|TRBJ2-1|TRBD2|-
TGTGCCAGCTCACTCACTAGCGGGAGCTACAATGAGCAGTTCTTC
CASSLTSGSYNEQFF
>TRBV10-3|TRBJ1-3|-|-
TGTGCCGCAAACGGTATGGGAAACACCATATATTTT
CAANGMGNTIYF
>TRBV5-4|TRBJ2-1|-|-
TGTGCCAGCCCCTCTGGGGCGTCCAATGAGCAGTTCTTC
CASPSGASNEQFF
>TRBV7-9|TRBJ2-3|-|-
TGTGCCAGCAGCTTACAGACAGATACGCAGTATTTT
CASSLQTDTQYF
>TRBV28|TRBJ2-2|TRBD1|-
TGTGCCAGCAGATACAGGGGCTTAGGGGAGCTGTTTTTT
CASRYRGLGELFF
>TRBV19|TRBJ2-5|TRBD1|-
TGTGCCAGTAGTAAGCCGATGGGACAGATTGGCGAGACCCAGTACTTC
CASSKPMGQIGETQYF
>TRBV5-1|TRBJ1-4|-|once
TGCGCCAGCAGCTTGGGGACCGGAGAGGAAAAACTGTTTTTT
CASSLGTGEEKLFF
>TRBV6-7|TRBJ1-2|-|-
TGTGCCAGCCTAGGACAGTTCTATGGCTACACCTTC
CASLGQFYGYTF
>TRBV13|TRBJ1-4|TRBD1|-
TGTGCCAGCAGCCCAGGACAGGGAGGGGATGAAAAACTGTTTTTT
CASSPGQGGDEKLFF
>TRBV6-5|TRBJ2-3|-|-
TGTGCCAGCAGCTCCACTCGGACGCAGTATTTT
CASSSTRTQYF
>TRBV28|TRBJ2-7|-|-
TGTGCCAGCAGGAGGACTTCGGGGGACGAGCAGTACTTC
CASRRTSGDEQYF
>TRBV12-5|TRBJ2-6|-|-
TGTGCTAGTGGTTTGATAACCTCAGGGGACGGGGCCAACGTCCTGACTTTC
CASGLITSGDGANVLTF
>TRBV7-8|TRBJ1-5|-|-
TGTGCCAGCAGCCCCGAGGGATCCGGATGGGGCAATCAGCCCCAGCATTTT
CASSPEGSGWGNQPQHF
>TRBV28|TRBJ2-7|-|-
TGTGCCAGCAGCGACTACAACTTGTACGAGCAGTACTTC
CASSDYNLYEQYF
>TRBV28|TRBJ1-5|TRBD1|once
TGTGCCAGCAGTCTCAGGGGGGAGACAGTATGCAATCAGCCCCAGCATTTT
CASSLRGETVCNQPQHF
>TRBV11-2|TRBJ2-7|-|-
TGTGCCAGCAGCTTACAGGGGGGCTTCTCCTACGAGCAGTACTTC
CASSLQGGFSYEQYF
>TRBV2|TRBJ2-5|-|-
TGTGCCAGCAGTCCACTCACTACAGGGCAGTACTTC
CASSPLTTGQYF
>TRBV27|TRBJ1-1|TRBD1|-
TGTGCCAGCAGTCCTAGGGGGGACAGGCGAAACACTGAAGCTTTCTTT
CASSPRGDRRNTEAFF
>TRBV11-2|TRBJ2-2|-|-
TGTGCCAGCAGTGGACGGAGCGCGAACACCGGGGAGCTGTTTTTT
CASSGRSANTGELFF
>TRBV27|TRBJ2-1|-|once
TGTGCCAGCAGTTTCTCCGTAGGCCCGGACAATGAGCAGTTCTTC
CASSFSVGPDNEQFF
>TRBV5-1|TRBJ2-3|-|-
TGCGCCAGCAGCGCCGGCGGACAGCGCACAGATACGCAGTATTTT
CASSAGGQRTDTQYF
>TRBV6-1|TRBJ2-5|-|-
TGTGCCAGCAGTGAAGGAATAGGCCAAGAGACCCAGTACTTC
CASSEGIGQETQYF
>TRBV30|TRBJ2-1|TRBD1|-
TGTGCCTGGACCAGGGGGGGACAGGGCTACAATGAGCAGTTCTTC
CAWTRGGQGYNEQFF
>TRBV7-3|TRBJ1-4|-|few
TGTGCCAGCAGCTTCAAGGGCCGACGAGTAAATGAAAAACTGTTTTTT
CASSFKGRRVNEKLFF
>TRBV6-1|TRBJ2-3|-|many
TGTGCCAGCAGTGGGGACTGGAGAACAGATACGCAGTATTTT
CASSGDWRTDTQYF
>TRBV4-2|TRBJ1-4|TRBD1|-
TGTGCCAGCAGCCAAGATGAGGGGGCAGGTGAAAAACTGTTTTTT
CASSQDEGAGEKLFF
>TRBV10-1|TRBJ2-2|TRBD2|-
TGCGCCAGCAGTGAGTCGGGGGGGTTAGACACCGGGGAGCTGTTTTTT
CASSESGGLDTGELFF
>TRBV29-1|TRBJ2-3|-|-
TGCAGCGCCAAGGACAGTGGAGGCACAGATACGCAGTATTTT
CSAKDSGGTDTQYF
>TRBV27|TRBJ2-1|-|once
TGTGCCAGCAGCTACGGGTTTAGCGGATTTTACAATGAGCAGTTCTTC
CASSYGFSGFYNEQFF
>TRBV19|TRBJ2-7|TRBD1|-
TGTGCCAGTATGGGACCGGGACAGGGGTCCTACGAGCAGTACTTC
CASMGPGQGSYEQYF
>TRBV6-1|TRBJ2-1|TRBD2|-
TGTGCCAGCACTGTTGGGACTAGCGGGGGTCAGTTCTTC
CASTVGTSGGQFF
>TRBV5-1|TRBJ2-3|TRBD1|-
TGCGCCAGCAGCGGGACAGGGGGCGCAGATACGCAGTATTTT
CASSGTGGADTQYF
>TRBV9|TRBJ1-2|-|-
TGTGCCAGCAGCGTAGGGGGGGCAGAGAACTATGGCTACACCTTC
CASSVGGAENYGYTF
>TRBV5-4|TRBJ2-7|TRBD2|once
TGTGCCAGCAGCCCCCGACTAGCGGGAGGTGATGAGCAGTACTTC
CASSPRLAGGDEQYF
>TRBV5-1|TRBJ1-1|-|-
TGCGCCAGCAGCTTGACACTGAACACTGAAGCTTTCTTT
CASSLTLNTEAFF
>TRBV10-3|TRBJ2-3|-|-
TGTGCCATCAGTGATCCAACCAAGTCAACAGATACGCAGTATTTT
CAISDPTKSTDTQYF
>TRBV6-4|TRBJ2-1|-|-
TGTGCCAGCAGTGCGGAGGCTAGCTACTACAATGAGCAGTTCTTC
CASSAEASYYNEQFF
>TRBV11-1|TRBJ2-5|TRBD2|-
TGTGCCAGCAGCCTAGCGGGAGTCGACCAAGAGACCCAGTACTTC
CASSLAGVDQETQYF
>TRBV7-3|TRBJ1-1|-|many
TGTGCCAGCAGCTTCGCCCTGGACACTGAAGCTTTCTTT
CASSFALDTEAFF
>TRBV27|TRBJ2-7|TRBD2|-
TGTGCCAGCAGTCGACAGGGAGGAGCGGGAGGCCCGGCCTACGAGCAGTACTTC
CASSRQGGAGGPAYEQYF
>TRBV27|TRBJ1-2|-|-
TGTGCCAGCAGTTTAAAAGGGGGCTATGGCTACACCTTC
CASSLKGGYGYTF
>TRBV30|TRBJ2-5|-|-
TGTGCCTGGAGTGTTTCAGGGGGGGGAGAGACCCAGTACTTC
CAWSVSGGGETQYF
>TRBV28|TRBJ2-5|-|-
TGTGCCAGCAGTTTATTGGGGGCAGAGACCCAGTACTTC
CASSLLGAETQYF
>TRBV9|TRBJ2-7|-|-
TGTGCCAGCAGCGGGAGGGGAAGCTCCTACGAGCAGTACTTC
CASSGRGSSYEQYF
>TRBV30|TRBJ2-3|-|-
TGTGCCTGGAGTGTGGGTCTTACAGATACGCAGTATTTT
CAWSVGLTDTQYF
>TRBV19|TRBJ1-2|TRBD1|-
TGTGCCAGTGGAGACCATACAGGGGGCCCTAACTATGGCTACACCTTC
CASGDHTGGPNYGYTF